The source of this T cell receptor (beta chain) is a study of early T cells in non-severe SARS-CoV-2 infection. Study-wide context: Sequencing targeted bulk RNA from unsorted whole blood, leaving chains unpaired.

Study outcomes and limitations: VDJdb-based matching was biased toward anti-spike CD8 responses and missed private and CD4 specificities.

The protocol attached unique molecular identifiers to individual cDNA molecules. TCRdb re-analysed the 5' RACE reads in MiXCR, keeping a single row per CDR3 protein. Here the sample spans roughly 100,000 distinct CDR3 sequences, about 12% being singletons. This clonotype was seen many times. Antigen unknown. This CDR3 spans 18 amino acids. Per germline, CDR1 ENHRY and CDR2 SYGVKD. V gave up 2 bases and J gave up 2 bases; unmatched junction bases: 10. The V call is TRBV10-3, the J call TRBJ2-7; 12 bases agree with TRBD2. The sample here was whole blood, taken at baseline. The source of this sequence is an adult who was a healthcare worker with PCR-confirmed SARS-CoV-2 infection or an uninfected control (not recorded which). CDR3 sequence: CAISEPRRTSGTTYEQYF. CDR3 nucleotides: TGTGCCATCAGTGAGCCCCGACGGACTAGCGGGACTACCTACGAGCAGTACTTC.